The source of this T cell receptor (beta chain) is a study of blood T cell repertoires in COVID-19. The CDR3 is 15 amino acids. With 5 bases removed from V and 2 bases from J, the gap between germline ends came to 14 bases. Looked up from germline, CDR1 is SGDLS and CDR2 is YYNGEE. Original data processing: Amplified reference gene primers provided the basis for estimating nucleated cell counts. The method was immunoSEQ multiplex PCR; TCRdb's version includes in-frame clones alone and lacks a portion of them. V, J and clone size were drawn from that table, and D and trimming were deduced from the DNA. The sample holds around 170,000 clones, around 89% seen once.

The source material was peripheral blood. This TCR was sampled from a man aged 60 to 75 with acute or convalescent COVID-19. V and J are TRBV9 and TRBJ2-1; D gene uncertain. CDR3 protein: CASSERVTTYNEQFF. CDR3 DNA sequence: TGTGCCAGCAGTGAGAGAGTAACGACCTACAATGAGCAGTTCTTC. Full variable domain (missing parts from reference TRBV9 and TRBJ2-1): DSGVTQTPKHLITATGQRVTLRCSPRSGDLSVYWYQQSLDQGLQFLIQYYNGEERAKGNILERFSAQQFPDLHSELNLSSLELGDSALYFCASSERVTTYNEQFFGPGTRLTVL.